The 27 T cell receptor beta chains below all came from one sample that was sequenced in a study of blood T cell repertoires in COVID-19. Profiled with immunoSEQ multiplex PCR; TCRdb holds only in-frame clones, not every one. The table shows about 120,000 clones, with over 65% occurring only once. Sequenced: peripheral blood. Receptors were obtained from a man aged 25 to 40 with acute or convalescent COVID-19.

The CDR3 spells CASSNERDSQETQYF. In DNA, the CDR3 is TGCGCCAGCAGCAACGAACGGGACAGCCAAGAGACCCAGTACTTC. This sequence joins TRBV4-1 and TRBJ2-5; 7 bases agree with TRBD1. This CDR3 region has 15 residues. The J segment lost 1 base and the V segment lost 5 bases, leaving 7 bases of the junction unmatched. Germline V gene sequence: CDR1 MGHRA, CDR2 YSYEKL.

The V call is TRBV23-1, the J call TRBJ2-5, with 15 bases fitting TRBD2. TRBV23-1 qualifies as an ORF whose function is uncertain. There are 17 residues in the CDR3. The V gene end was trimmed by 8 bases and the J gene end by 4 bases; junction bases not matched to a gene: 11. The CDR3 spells CASPGWTSGRAGETQYF. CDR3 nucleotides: TGCGCCAGCCCCGGGTGGACTAGCGGGAGGGCGGGAGAGACCCAGTACTTC.

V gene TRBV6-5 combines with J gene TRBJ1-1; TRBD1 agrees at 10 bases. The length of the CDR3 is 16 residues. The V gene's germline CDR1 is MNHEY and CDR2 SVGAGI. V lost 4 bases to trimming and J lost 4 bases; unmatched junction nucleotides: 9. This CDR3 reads CASSSRDRGQSTEAFF. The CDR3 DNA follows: TGTGCCAGCAGTTCCCGGGACAGGGGTCAGAGCACTGAAGCTTTCTTT.

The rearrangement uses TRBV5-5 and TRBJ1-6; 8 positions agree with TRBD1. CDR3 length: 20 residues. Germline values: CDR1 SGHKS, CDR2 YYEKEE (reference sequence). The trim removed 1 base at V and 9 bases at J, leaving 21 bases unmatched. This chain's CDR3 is CASSLRRAGGAGVHPSPLHF. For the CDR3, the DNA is TGTGCCAGCAGCTTGCGAAGGGCAGGGGGCGCGGGGGTCCATCCTTCACCCCTCCACTTT. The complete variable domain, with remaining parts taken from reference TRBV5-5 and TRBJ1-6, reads DAGVTQSPTHLIKTRGQQVTLRCSPISGHKSVSWYQQVLGQGPQFIFQYYEKEERGRGNFPDRFSARQFPNYSSELNVNALLLGDSALYLCASSLRRAGGAGVHPSPLHFGNGTRLTVT.

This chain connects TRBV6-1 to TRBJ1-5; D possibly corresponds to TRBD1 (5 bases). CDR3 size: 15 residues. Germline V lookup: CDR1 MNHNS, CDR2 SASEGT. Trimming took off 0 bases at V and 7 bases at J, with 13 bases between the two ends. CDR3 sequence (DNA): TGTGCCAGCAGTGAAGCTCGGGGGGAAGGCCAGCCCCAGCATTTT. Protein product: CASSEARGEGQPQHF.

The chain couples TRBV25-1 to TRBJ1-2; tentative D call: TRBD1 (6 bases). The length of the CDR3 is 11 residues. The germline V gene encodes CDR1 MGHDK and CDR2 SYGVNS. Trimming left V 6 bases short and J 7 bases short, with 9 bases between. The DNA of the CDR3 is TGTGCCAGCAGACAGGGCGGTGGCTACACCTTC. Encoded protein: CASRQGGGYTF.

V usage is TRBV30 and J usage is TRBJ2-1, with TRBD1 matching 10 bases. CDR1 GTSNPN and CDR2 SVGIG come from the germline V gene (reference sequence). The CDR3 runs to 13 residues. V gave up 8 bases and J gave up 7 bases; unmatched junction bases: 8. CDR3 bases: TGTGCCCAGGCGAGACAGGGGGCGAATGAGCAGTTCTTC. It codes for CAQARQGANEQFF.

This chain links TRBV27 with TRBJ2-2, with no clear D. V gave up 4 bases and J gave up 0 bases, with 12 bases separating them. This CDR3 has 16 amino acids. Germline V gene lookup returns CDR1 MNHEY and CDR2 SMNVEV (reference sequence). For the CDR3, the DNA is TGTGCCAGCAGTTCACCGACAAATACGAACACCGGGGAGCTGTTTTTT. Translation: CASSSPTNTNTGELFF.

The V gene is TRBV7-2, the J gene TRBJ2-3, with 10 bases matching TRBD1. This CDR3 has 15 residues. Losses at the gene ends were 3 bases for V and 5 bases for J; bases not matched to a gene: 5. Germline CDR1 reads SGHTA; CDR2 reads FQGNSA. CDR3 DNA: TGTGCCAGCAGCTTTGGGACAGGGGCAGGAGATACGCAGTATTTT. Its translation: CASSFGTGAGDTQYF.

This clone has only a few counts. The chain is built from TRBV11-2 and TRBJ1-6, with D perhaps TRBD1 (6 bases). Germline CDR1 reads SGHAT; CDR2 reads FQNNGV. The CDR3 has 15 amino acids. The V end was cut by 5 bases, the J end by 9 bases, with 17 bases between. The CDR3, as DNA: TGTGCCAGCAGCCGAACGGCAGGGGTGGGTTCACCCCTCCACTTT. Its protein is CASSRTAGVGSPLHF.

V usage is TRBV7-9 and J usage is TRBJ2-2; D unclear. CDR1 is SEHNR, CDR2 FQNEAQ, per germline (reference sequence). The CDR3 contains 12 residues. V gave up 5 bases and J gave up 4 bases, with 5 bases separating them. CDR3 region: CASSPGTGELFF. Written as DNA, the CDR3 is TGTGCCAGCAGCCCGGGCACCGGGGAGCTGTTTTTT.

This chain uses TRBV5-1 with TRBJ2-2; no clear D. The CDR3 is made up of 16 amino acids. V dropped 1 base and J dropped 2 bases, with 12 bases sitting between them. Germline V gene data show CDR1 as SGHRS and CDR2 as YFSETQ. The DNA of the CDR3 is TGCGCCAGCAGCTTGAACGCAGATTCTAACACCGGGGAGCTGTTTTTT. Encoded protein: CASSLNADSNTGELFF.

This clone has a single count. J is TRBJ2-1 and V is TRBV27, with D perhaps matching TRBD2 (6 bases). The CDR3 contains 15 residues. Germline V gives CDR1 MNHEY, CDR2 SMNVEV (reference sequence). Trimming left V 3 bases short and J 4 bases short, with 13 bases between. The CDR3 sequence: CASSFRAGGYNEQFF. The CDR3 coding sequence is TGTGCCAGCAGTTTCAGGGCTGGAGGGTACAATGAGCAGTTCTTC.

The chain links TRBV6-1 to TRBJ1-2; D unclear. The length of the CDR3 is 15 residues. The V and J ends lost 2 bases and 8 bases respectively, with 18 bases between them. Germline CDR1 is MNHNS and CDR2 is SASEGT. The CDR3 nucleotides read TGTGCCAGCAGTGAAACTTTTCTACCTGAGGGAGGCTACACCTTC. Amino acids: CASSETFLPEGGYTF.

The CDR3 region has the DNA TGCGCCAGCAGCCAAGATAAAGTGGAGACTAGCAATCAGCCCCAGCATTTT. This translates into CASSQDKVETSNQPQHF. V and J are TRBV4-1 and TRBJ1-5; no clear D. Germline CDR1 MGHRA, CDR2 YSYEKL. CDR3 length equals 17 residues. Between the trimmed V and J ends, which lost 0 bases and 0 bases, there was a span of 12 bases.

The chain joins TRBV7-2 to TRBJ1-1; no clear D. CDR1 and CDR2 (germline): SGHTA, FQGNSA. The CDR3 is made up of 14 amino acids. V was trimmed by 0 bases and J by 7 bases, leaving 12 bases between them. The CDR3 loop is CASSLARGSFEAFF. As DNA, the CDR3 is TGTGCCAGCAGCTTAGCGCGAGGCTCATTTGAAGCTTTCTTT.

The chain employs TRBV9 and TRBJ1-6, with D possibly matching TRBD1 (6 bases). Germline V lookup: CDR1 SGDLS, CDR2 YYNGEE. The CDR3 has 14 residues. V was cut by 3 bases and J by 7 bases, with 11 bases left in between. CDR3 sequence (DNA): TGTGCCAGCAGCGAGACAGGCGAAAATTCACCCCTCCACTTT. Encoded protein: CASSETGENSPLHF.

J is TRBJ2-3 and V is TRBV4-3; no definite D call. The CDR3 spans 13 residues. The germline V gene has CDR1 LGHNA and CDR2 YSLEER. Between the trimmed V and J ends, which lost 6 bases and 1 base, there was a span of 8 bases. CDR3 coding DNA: TGCGCCAGCAGTAACCTAGGCACAGATACGCAGTATTTT. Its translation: CASSNLGTDTQYF.

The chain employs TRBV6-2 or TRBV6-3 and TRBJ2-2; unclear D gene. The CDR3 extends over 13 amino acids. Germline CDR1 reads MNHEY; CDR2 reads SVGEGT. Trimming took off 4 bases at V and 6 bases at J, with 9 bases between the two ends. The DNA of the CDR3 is TGTGCCAGCAGTTCTAGAGCCGCCGGGGAGCTGTTTTTT. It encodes CASSSRAAGELFF.

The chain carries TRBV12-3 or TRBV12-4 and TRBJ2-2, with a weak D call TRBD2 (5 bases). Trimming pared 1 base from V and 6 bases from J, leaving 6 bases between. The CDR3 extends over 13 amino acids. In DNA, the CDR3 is TGTGCCAGCAGTTTAGGCGGGCCCGGGGAGCTGTTTTTT. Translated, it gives CASSLGGPGELFF.

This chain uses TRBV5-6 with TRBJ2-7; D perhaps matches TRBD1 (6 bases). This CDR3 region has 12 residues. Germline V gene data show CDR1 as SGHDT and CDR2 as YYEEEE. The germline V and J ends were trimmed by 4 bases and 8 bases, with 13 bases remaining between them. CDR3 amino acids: CASSVLRGKQYF. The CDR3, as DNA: TGTGCCAGCAGCGTCCTCAGGGGAAAGCAGTACTTC.

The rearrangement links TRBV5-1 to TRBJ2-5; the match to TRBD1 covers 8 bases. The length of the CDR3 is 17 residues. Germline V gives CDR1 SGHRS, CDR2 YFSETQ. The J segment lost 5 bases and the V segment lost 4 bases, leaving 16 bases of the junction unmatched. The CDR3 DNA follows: TGCGCCAGCAGCCTCCGACAGGGGAGCCTGGAAGGGGAGACCCAGTACTTC. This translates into CASSLRQGSLEGETQYF.

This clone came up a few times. The CDR3 DNA reads TGCAGCGTTGCTGAGAATCCGACTGAAGCTTTCTTT. It specifies CSVAENPTEAFF. The chain couples TRBV29-1 to TRBJ1-1; the D is unclear. V lost 4 bases, J lost 5 bases, and 11 bases lay in between. The CDR3 spans 12 residues. Germline V lookup: CDR1 SQVTM, CDR2 ANQGSEA.

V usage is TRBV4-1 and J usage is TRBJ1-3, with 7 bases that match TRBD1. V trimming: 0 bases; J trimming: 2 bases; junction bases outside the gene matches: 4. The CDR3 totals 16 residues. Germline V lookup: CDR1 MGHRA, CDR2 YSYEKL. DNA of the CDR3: TGCGCCAGCAGCCAAGATCCCCAGGGGGCTGGAAACACCATATATTTT. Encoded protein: CASSQDPQGAGNTIYF.

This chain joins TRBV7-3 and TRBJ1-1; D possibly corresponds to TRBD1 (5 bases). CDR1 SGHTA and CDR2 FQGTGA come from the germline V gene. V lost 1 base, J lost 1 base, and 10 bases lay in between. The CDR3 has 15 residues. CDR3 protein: CASSLNGGENTEAFF. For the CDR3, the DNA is TGTGCCAGCAGCTTAAATGGGGGGGAGAACACTGAAGCTTTCTTT.

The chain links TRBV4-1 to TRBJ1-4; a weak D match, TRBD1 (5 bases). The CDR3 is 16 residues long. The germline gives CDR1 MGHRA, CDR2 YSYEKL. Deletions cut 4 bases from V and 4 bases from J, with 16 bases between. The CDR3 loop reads CASSPRMGQHNEKLFF. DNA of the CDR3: TGCGCCAGCAGCCCCCGAATGGGGCAGCATAATGAAAAACTGTTTTTT.

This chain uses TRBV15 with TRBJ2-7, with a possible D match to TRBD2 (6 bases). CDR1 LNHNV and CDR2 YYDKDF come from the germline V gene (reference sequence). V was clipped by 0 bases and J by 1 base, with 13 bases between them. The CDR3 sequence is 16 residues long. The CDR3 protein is CATSRDYGTPSYEQYF. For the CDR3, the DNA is TGTGCCACCAGCAGAGATTACGGGACTCCGTCCTACGAGCAGTACTTC.